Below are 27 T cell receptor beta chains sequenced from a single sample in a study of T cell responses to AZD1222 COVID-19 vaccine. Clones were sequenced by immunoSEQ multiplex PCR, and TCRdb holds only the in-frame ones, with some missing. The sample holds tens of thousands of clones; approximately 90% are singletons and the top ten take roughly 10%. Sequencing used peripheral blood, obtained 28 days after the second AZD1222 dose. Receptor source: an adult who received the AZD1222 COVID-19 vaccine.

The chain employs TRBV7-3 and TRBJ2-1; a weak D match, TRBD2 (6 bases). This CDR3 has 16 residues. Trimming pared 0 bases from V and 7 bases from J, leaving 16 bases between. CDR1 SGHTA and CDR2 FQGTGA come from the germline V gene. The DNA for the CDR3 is TGTGCCAGCAGCTTAACGTTAACGGGACTTCAAAATGAGCAGTTCTTC. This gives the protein CASSLTLTGLQNEQFF.

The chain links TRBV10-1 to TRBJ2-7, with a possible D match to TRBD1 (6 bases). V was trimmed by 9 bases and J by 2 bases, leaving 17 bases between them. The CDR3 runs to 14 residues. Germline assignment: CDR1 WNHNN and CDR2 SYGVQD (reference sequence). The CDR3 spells CARTGSEYAYEQYF. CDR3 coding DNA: TGCGCCAGGACAGGTTCTGAATACGCCTACGAGCAGTACTTC.

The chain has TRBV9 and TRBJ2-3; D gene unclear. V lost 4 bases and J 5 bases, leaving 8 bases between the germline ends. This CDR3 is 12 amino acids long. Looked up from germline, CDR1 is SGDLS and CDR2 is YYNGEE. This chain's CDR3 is CASSPGRDTQYF. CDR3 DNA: TGTGCCAGCAGCCCCGGTCGAGATACGCAGTATTTT.

CDR3 amino acids: CASSWRASRGTEAFF. The CDR3 DNA reads TGTGCCAGCAGTTGGAGGGCCTCCCGGGGGACTGAAGCTTTCTTT. The J gene is TRBJ1-1, the V gene TRBV7-8; weak D call: TRBD1 (5 bases). Trimming pared 6 bases from V and 5 bases from J, leaving 19 bases between. Germline loops: CDR1 SGHVS, CDR2 FQNEAQ. The CDR3 totals 15 residues.

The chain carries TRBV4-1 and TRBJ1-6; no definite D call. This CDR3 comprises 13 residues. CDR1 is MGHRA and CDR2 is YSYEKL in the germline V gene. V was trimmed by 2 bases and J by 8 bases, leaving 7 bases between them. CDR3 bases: TGCGCCAGCAGCCAAAGGTTTGATTCACCCCTCCACTTT. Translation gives CASSQRFDSPLHF.

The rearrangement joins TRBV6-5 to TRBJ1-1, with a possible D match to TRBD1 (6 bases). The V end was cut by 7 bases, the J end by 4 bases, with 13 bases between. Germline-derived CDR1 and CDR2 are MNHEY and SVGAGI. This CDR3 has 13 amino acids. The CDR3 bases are TGTGCCAGCACACACCAGGGGAGCACTGAAGCTTTCTTT. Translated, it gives CASTHQGSTEAFF.

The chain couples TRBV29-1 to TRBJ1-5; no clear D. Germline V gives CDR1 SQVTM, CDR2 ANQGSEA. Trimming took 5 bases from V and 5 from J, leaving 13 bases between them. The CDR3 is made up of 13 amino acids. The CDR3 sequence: CSVIPGFDQPQHF. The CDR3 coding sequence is TGCAGCGTTATTCCGGGATTCGATCAGCCCCAGCATTTT. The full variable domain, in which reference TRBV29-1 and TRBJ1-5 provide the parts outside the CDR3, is SAVISQKPSRDICQRGTSLTIQCQVDSQVTMMFWYRQQPGQSLTLIATANQGSEATYESGFVIDKFPISRPNLTFSTLTVSNMSPEDSSIYLCSVIPGFDQPQHFGDGTRLSIL.

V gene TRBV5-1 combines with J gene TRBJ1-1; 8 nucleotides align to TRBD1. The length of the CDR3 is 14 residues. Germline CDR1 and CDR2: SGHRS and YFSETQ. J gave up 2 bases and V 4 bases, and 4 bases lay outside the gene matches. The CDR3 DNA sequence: TGCGCCAGCAGCAAGGACAGGGCCAACACTGAAGCTTTCTTT. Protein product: CASSKDRANTEAFF.

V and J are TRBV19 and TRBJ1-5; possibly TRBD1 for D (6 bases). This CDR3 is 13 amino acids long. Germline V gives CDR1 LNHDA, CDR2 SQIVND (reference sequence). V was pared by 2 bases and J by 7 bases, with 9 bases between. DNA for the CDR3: TGTGCCAGTAGTATACACAGGGACCAGCCCCAGCATTTT. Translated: CASSIHRDQPQHF.

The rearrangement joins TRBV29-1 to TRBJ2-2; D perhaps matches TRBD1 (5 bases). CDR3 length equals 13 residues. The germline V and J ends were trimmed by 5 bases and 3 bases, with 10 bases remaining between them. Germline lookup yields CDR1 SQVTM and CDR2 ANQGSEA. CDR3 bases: TGCAGCGTTTGGGGCCAAGACACCGGGGAGCTGTTTTTT. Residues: CSVWGQDTGELFF.

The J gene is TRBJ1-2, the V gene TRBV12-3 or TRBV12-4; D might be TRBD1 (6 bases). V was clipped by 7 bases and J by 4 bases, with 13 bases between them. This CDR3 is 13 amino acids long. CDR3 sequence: CASTWEGGYGYTF. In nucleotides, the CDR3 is TGTGCCAGCACCTGGGAGGGGGGCTATGGCTACACCTTC.

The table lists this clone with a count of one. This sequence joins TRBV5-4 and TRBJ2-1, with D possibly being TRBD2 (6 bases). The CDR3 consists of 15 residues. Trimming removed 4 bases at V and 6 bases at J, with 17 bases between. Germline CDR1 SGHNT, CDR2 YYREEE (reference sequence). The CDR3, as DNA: TGTGCCAGCAGCGTAGGCTTAGGGGAGGCCAATGAGCAGTTCTTC. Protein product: CASSVGLGEANEQFF.

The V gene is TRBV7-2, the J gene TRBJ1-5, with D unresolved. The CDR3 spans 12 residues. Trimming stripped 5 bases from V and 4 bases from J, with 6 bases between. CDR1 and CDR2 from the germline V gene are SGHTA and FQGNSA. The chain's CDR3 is CASSRMNQPQHF. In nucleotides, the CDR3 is TGTGCCAGCAGCCGCATGAATCAGCCCCAGCATTTT. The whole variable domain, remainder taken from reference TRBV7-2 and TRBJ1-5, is GAGVSQSPSNKVTEKGKDVELRCDPISGHTALYWYRQSLGQGLEFLIYFQGNSAPDKSGLPSDRFSAERTGGSVSTLTIQRTQQEDSAVYLCASSRMNQPQHFGDGTRLSIL.

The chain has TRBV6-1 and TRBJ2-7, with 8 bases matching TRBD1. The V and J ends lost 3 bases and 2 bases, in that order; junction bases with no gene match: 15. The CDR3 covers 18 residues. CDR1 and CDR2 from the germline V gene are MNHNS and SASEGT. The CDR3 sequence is CASSEGPPGQVNAYEQYF. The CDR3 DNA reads TGTGCCAGCAGTGAGGGCCCACCGGGACAGGTGAATGCCTACGAGCAGTACTTC.

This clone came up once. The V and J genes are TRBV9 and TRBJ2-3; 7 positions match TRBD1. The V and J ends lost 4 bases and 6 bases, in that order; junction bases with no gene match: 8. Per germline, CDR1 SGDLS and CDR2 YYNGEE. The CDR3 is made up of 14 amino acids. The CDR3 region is CASSTGQARDTQYF. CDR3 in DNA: TGTGCCAGCAGCACCGGACAGGCCCGGGATACGCAGTATTTT.

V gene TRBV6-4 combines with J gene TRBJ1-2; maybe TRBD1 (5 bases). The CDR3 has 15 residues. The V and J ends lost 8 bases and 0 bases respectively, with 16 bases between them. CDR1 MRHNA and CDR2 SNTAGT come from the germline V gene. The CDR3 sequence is CASGRGQGANYGYTF. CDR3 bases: TGTGCCAGCGGTCGCGGTCAGGGAGCTAACTATGGCTACACCTTC.

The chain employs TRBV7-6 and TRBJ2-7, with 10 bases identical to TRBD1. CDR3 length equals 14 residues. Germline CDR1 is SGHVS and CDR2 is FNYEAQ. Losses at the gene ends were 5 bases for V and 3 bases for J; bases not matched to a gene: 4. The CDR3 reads CASSLGTGVYEQYF. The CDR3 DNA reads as TGTGCCAGCAGCCTAGGGACAGGGGTCTACGAGCAGTACTTC.

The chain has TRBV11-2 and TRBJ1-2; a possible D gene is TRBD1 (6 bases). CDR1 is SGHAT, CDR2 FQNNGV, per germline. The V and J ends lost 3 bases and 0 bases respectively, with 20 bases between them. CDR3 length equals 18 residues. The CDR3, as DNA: TGTGCCAGCAGCTTGGCGGGGGCCTGGGGGTCTCCTAACTATGGCTACACCTTC. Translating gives CASSLAGAWGSPNYGYTF.

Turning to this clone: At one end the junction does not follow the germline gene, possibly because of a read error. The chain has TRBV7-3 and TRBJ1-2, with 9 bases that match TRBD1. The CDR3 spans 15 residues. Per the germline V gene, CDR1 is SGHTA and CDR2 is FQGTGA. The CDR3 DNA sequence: TGTGCCGGCAGCGCGACAGGGGGAGCTAACTATGGCTACACCTTC. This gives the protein CAGSATGGANYGYTF.

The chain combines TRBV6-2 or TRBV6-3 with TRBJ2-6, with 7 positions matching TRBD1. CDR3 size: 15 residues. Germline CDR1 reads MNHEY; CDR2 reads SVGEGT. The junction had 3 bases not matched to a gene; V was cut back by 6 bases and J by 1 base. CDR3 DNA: TGTGCCAGCAGCCAGACAGGGTCTGGGGCCAACGTCCTGACTTTC. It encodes CASSQTGSGANVLTF.

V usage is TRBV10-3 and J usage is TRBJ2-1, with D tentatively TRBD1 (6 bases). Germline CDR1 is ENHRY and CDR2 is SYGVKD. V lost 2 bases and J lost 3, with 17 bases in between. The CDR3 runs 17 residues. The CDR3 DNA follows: TGTGCCATCAGTGAGGCGGGTGGGGGCAGGGGCTACAATGAGCAGTTCTTC. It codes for CAISEAGGGRGYNEQFF.

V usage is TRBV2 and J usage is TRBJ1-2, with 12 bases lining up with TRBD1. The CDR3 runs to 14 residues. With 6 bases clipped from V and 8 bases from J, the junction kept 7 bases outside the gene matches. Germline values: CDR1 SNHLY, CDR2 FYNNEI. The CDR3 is CASSGGTGGGGYTF. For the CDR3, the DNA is TGTGCCAGCAGCGGAGGGACAGGGGGCGGCGGCTACACCTTC.

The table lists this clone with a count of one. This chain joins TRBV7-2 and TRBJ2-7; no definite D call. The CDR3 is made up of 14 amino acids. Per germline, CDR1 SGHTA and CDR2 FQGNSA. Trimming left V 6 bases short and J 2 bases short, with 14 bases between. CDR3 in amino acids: CASSFSDGTYEQYF. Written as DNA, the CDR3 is TGTGCCAGCAGTTTCTCGGACGGTACCTACGAGCAGTACTTC.

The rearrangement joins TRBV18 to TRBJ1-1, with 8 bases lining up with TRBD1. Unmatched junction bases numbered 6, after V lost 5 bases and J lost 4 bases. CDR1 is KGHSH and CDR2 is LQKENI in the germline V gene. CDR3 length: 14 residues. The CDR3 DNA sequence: TGTGCCAGCTCAGGGGGACAGGCCGGCACTGAAGCTTTCTTT. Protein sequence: CASSGGQAGTEAFF.

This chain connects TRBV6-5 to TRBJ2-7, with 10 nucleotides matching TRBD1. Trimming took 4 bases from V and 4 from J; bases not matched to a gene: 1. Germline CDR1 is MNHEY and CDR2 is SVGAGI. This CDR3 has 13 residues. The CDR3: CASSWDRGYEQYF. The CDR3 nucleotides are TGTGCCAGCAGTTGGGACAGGGGTTACGAGCAGTACTTC.

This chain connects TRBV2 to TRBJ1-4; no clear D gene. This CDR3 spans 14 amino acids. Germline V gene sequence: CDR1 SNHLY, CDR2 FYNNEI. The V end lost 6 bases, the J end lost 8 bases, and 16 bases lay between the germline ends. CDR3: CASSPDEIQEKLFF. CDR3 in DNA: TGTGCCAGCAGCCCGGACGAGATTCAAGAAAAACTGTTTTTT.

CDR3 amino acids: CASSRGVASNEKLFF. DNA of the CDR3: TGTGCCAGCAGCCGCGGGGTAGCGAGTAATGAAAAACTGTTTTTT. The chain carries TRBV2 and TRBJ1-4; D gene ambiguous. CDR1 and CDR2 from the germline V gene are SNHLY and FYNNEI. The CDR3 runs 15 residues. V was cut by 6 bases and J by 4 bases, with 15 bases left in between.